These 25 T cell receptor beta chains originate from one sample sequenced in a study of blood T cell repertoires in COVID-19. Assay used: immunoSEQ multiplex PCR; TCRdb lists only in-frame clones, some missing. Of some 180,000 clones listed, about four fifths were seen once; the top ten hold 6.5% to 9.5%. Sequenced material: peripheral blood. The receptor set was obtained from a woman aged 60 to 75 with COVID-19, enrolled during active disease.

The J gene is TRBJ2-3, the V gene TRBV7-9, with TRBD2 identical over 15 bases. Losses at the gene ends were 5 bases for V and 6 bases for J; bases not matched to a gene: 9. CDR1 is SEHNR, CDR2 FQNEAQ, per germline (reference sequence). The CDR3 runs 17 residues. CDR3 DNA: TGTGCCAGCAGCCGTCCCGGGACTAGCGGGAGGATGGATACGCAGTATTTT. This encodes CASSRPGTSGRMDTQYF.

V is TRBV6-6 and J is TRBJ2-2, with a possible D match to TRBD2 (6 bases). V was cut by 2 bases and J by 7 bases, with 11 bases left in between. The CDR3 spans 14 residues. Germline V CDR1 and CDR2: MNHNY, SVGAGI (reference sequence). The CDR3: CASSYREQGGELFF. The CDR3 nucleotides read TGTGCCAGCAGTTACCGGGAGCAGGGCGGGGAGCTGTTTTTT.

This chain connects TRBV7-9 to TRBJ1-2; D gene ambiguous. Deletions cut 1 base from V and 6 bases from J, with 12 bases between. The CDR3 is 14 amino acids. Per the germline V gene, CDR1 is SEHNR and CDR2 is FQNEAQ (reference sequence). The CDR3 nucleotides read TGTGCCAGCAGCTTAGGGCCGCGGGGTGATGGCTACACCTTC. Translation gives CASSLGPRGDGYTF.

CDR3 amino acids: CASSFSGSHQEQYF. The CDR3 nucleotides are TGTGCCAGCAGCTTCAGCGGGAGCCACCAGGAGCAGTACTTC. The rearrangement uses TRBV11-2 and TRBJ2-7; 8 positions agree with TRBD2. The J segment lost 7 bases and the V segment lost 3 bases, leaving 8 bases of the junction unmatched. Germline V lookup: CDR1 SGHAT, CDR2 FQNNGV. The CDR3 is 14 amino acids.

J is TRBJ2-7 and V is TRBV19, with 7 bases aligning to TRBD1. V lost 3 bases, J lost 5 bases, and 7 bases stayed unmatched. Germline V gene data show CDR1 as LNHDA and CDR2 as SQIVND (reference sequence). CDR3 length: 14 amino acids. CDR3 amino acids: CASSILGTADEQYF. The CDR3 DNA follows: TGTGCCAGTAGTATTCTCGGGACAGCAGACGAGCAGTACTTC.

The rearrangement links TRBV4-2 to TRBJ2-5; D perhaps matches TRBD2 (7 bases). CDR3 length: 12 residues. Germline V gives CDR1 LGHNA, CDR2 YNFKEQ. Trimming removed 3 bases from V and 7 bases from J, with 9 bases in between. The CDR3 DNA reads TGTGCCAGCAGCCATAGGGGGGGGACCCAGTACTTC. As protein: CASSHRGGTQYF.

The V and J genes are TRBV7-2 and TRBJ1-2; the match to TRBD1 covers 7 bases. The CDR3 has 13 amino acids. Germline V lookup: CDR1 SGHTA, CDR2 FQGNSA. The J segment lost 4 bases and the V segment lost 7 bases, leaving 6 bases of the junction unmatched. CDR3 DNA: TGTGCCAGCAACATGGGACAGACCTATGGCTACACCTTC. Protein sequence: CASNMGQTYGYTF.

The J gene is TRBJ2-3, the V gene TRBV5-1; D is unresolved. The CDR3 totals 14 residues. Between the trimmed V and J ends, which lost 6 bases and 0 bases, there was a span of 11 bases. In germline, CDR1 is SGHRS, CDR2 YFSETQ. This chain's CDR3 is CASTRGGSTDTQYF. The CDR3 DNA reads as TGCGCCAGCACCCGCGGCGGTAGCACAGATACGCAGTATTTT.

The rearrangement uses TRBV7-9 and TRBJ1-2; 8 bases line up with TRBD1. There are 14 residues in the CDR3. After removal of 5 bases from V and 3 bases from J, the junction contained 5 bases not matched to a gene. Germline assignment: CDR1 SEHNR and CDR2 FQNEAQ (reference sequence). Written as DNA, the CDR3 is TGTGCCAGCAGCCGAACAGGGGGGGACTATGGCTACACCTTC. Translating gives CASSRTGGDYGYTF.

This clone was counted once. Other DNA sequences in this specimen translate into the identical CDR3. V usage is TRBV12-3 or TRBV12-4 and J usage is TRBJ1-2; unclear D gene. This CDR3 comprises 13 residues. V was clipped by 3 bases and J by 2 bases, with 7 bases between them. The CDR3, as DNA: TGTGCCAGCAGTTTGGCACAGAACTATGGCTACACCTTC. This encodes CASSLAQNYGYTF.

The CDR3: CASRSDREETQYF. In nucleotides, the CDR3 is TGTGCCAGCAGATCGGACAGGGAAGAGACCCAGTACTTC. The genes are TRBV27 and TRBJ2-5, with TRBD1 matching over 8 bases. Germline V gene data show CDR1 as MNHEY and CDR2 as SMNVEV (reference sequence). Trimming at V came to 6 bases and at J to 3 bases, leaving 3 bases not matched to a gene. This CDR3 region has 13 residues.

The genes are TRBV30 and TRBJ2-5; D is undetermined. Germline CDR1 GTSNPN, CDR2 SVGIG (reference sequence). The CDR3 has 15 residues. The V end was cut by 0 bases, the J end by 2 bases, with 13 bases between. CDR3 protein: CAWSVSQVAQETQYF. DNA of the CDR3: TGTGCCTGGAGTGTAAGCCAGGTGGCTCAAGAGACCCAGTACTTC. The full variable domain, completed using reference TRBV30 and TRBJ2-5, is SQTIHQWPATLVQPVGSPLSLECTVEGTSNPNLYWYRQAAGRGLQLLFYSVGIGQISSEVPQNLSASRPQDRQFILSSKKLLLSDSGFYLCAWSVSQVAQETQYFGPGTRLLVL.

V is TRBV5-6 and J is TRBJ2-2; TRBD2 matches 12 bases. The length of the CDR3 is 18 residues. Germline V CDR1 and CDR2: SGHDT, YYEEEE. Trimming cost V 0 bases and J 5 bases; bases outside gene matches: 8. The CDR3 region is CASSLVGRLAGVTGELFF. In DNA form, the CDR3 reads TGTGCCAGCAGCTTGGTTGGCCGACTAGCGGGAGTGACCGGGGAGCTGTTTTTT.

V and J are TRBV5-6 and TRBJ2-2, with 13 nucleotides matching TRBD2. V was clipped by 5 bases and J by 6 bases; unmatched bases: 7. The CDR3 is made up of 16 amino acids. CDR1 and CDR2 (germline): SGHDT, YYEEEE. The CDR3 DNA reads TGTGCCAGCAGAGATGGACTAGCGGGAGCCGCCGGGGAGCTGTTTTTT. Translated, it gives CASRDGLAGAAGELFF.

This clone was counted at least ten times. The chain employs TRBV30 and TRBJ1-5; 7 nucleotides agree with TRBD1. V shed 3 bases, J shed 6 bases, and the junction held 20 bases outside the gene matches. CDR1 GTSNPN and CDR2 SVGIG come from the germline V gene (reference sequence). The CDR3 is made up of 18 amino acids. CDR3 sequence: CAWSRAGGLNRGIQPQHF. In DNA, the CDR3 is TGTGCCTGGAGCCGGGCGGGGGGCCTCAACAGGGGAATTCAGCCCCAGCATTTT.

In this sample, this clone turned up a few times. The chain joins TRBV6-5 to TRBJ2-5; D is perhaps TRBD1 (6 bases). CDR1 and CDR2 from the germline V gene are MNHEY and SVGAGI. This CDR3 comprises 14 residues. V was cut by 2 bases and J by 2 bases, with 9 bases left in between. The CDR3 bases are TGTGCCAGCAGTTACGGGGGCGGGCAAGAGACCCAGTACTTC. Its protein product is CASSYGGGQETQYF.

Here the CDR3 reads CASSEWRRGGGRDEQFF. The CDR3 DNA follows: TGTGCCAGCAGTGAATGGCGCAGGGGAGGGGGTAGGGATGAGCAGTTCTTC. The chain joins TRBV25-1 to TRBJ2-1; tentative D call: TRBD2 (7 bases). Trimming left V 1 base short and J 8 bases short, with 21 bases between. Germline V gives CDR1 MGHDK, CDR2 SYGVNS. The CDR3 consists of 17 residues.

This rearrangement joins TRBV5-1 to TRBJ1-2; D may be TRBD1 (5 bases). CDR3 length equals 15 residues. Germline V gene data show CDR1 as SGHRS and CDR2 as YFSETQ. Between the trimmed V and J ends, which lost 7 bases and 4 bases, there was a span of 20 bases. CDR3 region: CASRRTGDESYGYTF. For the CDR3, the DNA is TGCGCCAGCCGCAGGACGGGGGATGAGAGCTATGGCTACACCTTC. Variable domain in full (rest from reference TRBV5-1 and TRBJ1-2): KAGVTQTPRYLIKTRGQQVTLSCSPISGHRSVSWYQQTPGQGLQFLFEYFSETQRNKGNFPGRFSGRQFSNSRSEMNVSTLELGDSALYLCASRRTGDESYGYTFGSGTRLTVV.

This clone occurred a few times. The chain couples TRBV2 to TRBJ1-3, with TRBD1 as a possible D gene (5 bases). This CDR3 has 16 amino acids. CDR1 and CDR2 from the germline V gene are SNHLY and FYNNEI. V was pared by 7 bases and J by 0 bases, with 16 bases between. CDR3 nucleotide sequence: TGTGCCAGCACCACAGGTTTGAGCGTCTCTGGAAACACCATATATTTT. This gives the protein CASTTGLSVSGNTIYF.

This chain uses TRBV6-6 with TRBJ2-7; 13 bases agree with TRBD2. This CDR3 region has 16 residues. Germline-derived CDR1 and CDR2 are MNHNY and SVGAGI (reference sequence). The ends lost 7 bases at V and 6 bases at J; junction bases unmatched: 12. The CDR3 sequence: CASTPSTSGGAFEQYV. CDR3 sequence (DNA): TGTGCCAGCACCCCTAGTACTAGCGGGGGGGCCTTCGAGCAGTACGTC.

In nucleotides, the CDR3 is TGTGCCAGCAGCTCCGCCGGGACACGAAACTATGGCTACACCTTC. Translating gives CASSSAGTRNYGYTF. The chain carries TRBV7-9 and TRBJ1-2; the D gene is possibly TRBD1 (6 bases). V lost 4 bases and J lost 2, with 14 bases in between. The V gene's germline CDR1 is SEHNR and CDR2 FQNEAQ (reference sequence). The CDR3 consists of 15 residues. The full variable domain, completed using reference TRBV7-9 and TRBJ1-2, is DTGVSQNPRHKITKRGQNVTFRCDPISEHNRLYWYRQTLGQGPEFLTYFQNEAQLEKSRLLSDRFSAERPKGSFSTLEIQRTEQGDSAMYLCASSSAGTRNYGYTFGSGTRLTVV.

The chain links TRBV28 to TRBJ2-1; 10 nucleotides agree with TRBD2. Per germline, CDR1 MDHEN and CDR2 SYDVKM. The CDR3 contains 14 residues. The V gene end was trimmed by 3 bases and the J gene end by 12 bases; junction bases not matched to a gene: 8. The CDR3, as DNA: TGTGCCAGCAGTTTCAGCAGCGGGAGGGGAGGGCAGTTCTTC. This codes for CASSFSSGRGGQFF. The whole variable domain, remainder taken from reference TRBV28 and TRBJ2-1, is DVKVTQSSRYLVKRTGEKVFLECVQDMDHENMFWYRQDPGLGLRLIYFSYDVKMKEKGDIPEGYSVSREKKERFSLILESASTNQTSMYLCASSFSSGRGGQFFGPGTRLTVL.

A few counts support this clone. The genes are TRBV28 and TRBJ1-2; D gene uncertain. The V and J ends lost 6 bases and 5 bases respectively, with 13 bases between them. Germline V gene data show CDR1 as MDHEN and CDR2 as SYDVKM. The CDR3 covers 13 residues. CDR3 sequence (DNA): TGTGCCAGCAGAGTACCAGTCGAATATGGCTACACCTTC. This translates into CASRVPVEYGYTF.

V is TRBV6-1 and J is TRBJ1-5, with D unclear. CDR1 is MNHNS and CDR2 is SASEGT in the germline V gene. CDR3 length equals 15 residues. Trimming took off 2 bases at V and 4 bases at J, with 12 bases between the two ends. The CDR3 DNA follows: TGTGCCAGCAGTGAACCCGACAAGGCGAATCAGCCCCAGCATTTT. It specifies CASSEPDKANQPQHF.

In its sample, this clone was seen once. The junction shows a germline mismatch at one end, possibly a read error. This chain connects TRBV6-5 to TRBJ1-2; tentative D call: TRBD1 (5 bases). CDR3 length equals 15 residues. Germline lookup yields CDR1 MNHEY and CDR2 SVGAGI. The CDR3 nucleotides are TGTGCCAGCAGTAACTCCGGGGGAAAAGGACATGGCTACACCTTC. This codes for CASSNSGGKGHGYTF.